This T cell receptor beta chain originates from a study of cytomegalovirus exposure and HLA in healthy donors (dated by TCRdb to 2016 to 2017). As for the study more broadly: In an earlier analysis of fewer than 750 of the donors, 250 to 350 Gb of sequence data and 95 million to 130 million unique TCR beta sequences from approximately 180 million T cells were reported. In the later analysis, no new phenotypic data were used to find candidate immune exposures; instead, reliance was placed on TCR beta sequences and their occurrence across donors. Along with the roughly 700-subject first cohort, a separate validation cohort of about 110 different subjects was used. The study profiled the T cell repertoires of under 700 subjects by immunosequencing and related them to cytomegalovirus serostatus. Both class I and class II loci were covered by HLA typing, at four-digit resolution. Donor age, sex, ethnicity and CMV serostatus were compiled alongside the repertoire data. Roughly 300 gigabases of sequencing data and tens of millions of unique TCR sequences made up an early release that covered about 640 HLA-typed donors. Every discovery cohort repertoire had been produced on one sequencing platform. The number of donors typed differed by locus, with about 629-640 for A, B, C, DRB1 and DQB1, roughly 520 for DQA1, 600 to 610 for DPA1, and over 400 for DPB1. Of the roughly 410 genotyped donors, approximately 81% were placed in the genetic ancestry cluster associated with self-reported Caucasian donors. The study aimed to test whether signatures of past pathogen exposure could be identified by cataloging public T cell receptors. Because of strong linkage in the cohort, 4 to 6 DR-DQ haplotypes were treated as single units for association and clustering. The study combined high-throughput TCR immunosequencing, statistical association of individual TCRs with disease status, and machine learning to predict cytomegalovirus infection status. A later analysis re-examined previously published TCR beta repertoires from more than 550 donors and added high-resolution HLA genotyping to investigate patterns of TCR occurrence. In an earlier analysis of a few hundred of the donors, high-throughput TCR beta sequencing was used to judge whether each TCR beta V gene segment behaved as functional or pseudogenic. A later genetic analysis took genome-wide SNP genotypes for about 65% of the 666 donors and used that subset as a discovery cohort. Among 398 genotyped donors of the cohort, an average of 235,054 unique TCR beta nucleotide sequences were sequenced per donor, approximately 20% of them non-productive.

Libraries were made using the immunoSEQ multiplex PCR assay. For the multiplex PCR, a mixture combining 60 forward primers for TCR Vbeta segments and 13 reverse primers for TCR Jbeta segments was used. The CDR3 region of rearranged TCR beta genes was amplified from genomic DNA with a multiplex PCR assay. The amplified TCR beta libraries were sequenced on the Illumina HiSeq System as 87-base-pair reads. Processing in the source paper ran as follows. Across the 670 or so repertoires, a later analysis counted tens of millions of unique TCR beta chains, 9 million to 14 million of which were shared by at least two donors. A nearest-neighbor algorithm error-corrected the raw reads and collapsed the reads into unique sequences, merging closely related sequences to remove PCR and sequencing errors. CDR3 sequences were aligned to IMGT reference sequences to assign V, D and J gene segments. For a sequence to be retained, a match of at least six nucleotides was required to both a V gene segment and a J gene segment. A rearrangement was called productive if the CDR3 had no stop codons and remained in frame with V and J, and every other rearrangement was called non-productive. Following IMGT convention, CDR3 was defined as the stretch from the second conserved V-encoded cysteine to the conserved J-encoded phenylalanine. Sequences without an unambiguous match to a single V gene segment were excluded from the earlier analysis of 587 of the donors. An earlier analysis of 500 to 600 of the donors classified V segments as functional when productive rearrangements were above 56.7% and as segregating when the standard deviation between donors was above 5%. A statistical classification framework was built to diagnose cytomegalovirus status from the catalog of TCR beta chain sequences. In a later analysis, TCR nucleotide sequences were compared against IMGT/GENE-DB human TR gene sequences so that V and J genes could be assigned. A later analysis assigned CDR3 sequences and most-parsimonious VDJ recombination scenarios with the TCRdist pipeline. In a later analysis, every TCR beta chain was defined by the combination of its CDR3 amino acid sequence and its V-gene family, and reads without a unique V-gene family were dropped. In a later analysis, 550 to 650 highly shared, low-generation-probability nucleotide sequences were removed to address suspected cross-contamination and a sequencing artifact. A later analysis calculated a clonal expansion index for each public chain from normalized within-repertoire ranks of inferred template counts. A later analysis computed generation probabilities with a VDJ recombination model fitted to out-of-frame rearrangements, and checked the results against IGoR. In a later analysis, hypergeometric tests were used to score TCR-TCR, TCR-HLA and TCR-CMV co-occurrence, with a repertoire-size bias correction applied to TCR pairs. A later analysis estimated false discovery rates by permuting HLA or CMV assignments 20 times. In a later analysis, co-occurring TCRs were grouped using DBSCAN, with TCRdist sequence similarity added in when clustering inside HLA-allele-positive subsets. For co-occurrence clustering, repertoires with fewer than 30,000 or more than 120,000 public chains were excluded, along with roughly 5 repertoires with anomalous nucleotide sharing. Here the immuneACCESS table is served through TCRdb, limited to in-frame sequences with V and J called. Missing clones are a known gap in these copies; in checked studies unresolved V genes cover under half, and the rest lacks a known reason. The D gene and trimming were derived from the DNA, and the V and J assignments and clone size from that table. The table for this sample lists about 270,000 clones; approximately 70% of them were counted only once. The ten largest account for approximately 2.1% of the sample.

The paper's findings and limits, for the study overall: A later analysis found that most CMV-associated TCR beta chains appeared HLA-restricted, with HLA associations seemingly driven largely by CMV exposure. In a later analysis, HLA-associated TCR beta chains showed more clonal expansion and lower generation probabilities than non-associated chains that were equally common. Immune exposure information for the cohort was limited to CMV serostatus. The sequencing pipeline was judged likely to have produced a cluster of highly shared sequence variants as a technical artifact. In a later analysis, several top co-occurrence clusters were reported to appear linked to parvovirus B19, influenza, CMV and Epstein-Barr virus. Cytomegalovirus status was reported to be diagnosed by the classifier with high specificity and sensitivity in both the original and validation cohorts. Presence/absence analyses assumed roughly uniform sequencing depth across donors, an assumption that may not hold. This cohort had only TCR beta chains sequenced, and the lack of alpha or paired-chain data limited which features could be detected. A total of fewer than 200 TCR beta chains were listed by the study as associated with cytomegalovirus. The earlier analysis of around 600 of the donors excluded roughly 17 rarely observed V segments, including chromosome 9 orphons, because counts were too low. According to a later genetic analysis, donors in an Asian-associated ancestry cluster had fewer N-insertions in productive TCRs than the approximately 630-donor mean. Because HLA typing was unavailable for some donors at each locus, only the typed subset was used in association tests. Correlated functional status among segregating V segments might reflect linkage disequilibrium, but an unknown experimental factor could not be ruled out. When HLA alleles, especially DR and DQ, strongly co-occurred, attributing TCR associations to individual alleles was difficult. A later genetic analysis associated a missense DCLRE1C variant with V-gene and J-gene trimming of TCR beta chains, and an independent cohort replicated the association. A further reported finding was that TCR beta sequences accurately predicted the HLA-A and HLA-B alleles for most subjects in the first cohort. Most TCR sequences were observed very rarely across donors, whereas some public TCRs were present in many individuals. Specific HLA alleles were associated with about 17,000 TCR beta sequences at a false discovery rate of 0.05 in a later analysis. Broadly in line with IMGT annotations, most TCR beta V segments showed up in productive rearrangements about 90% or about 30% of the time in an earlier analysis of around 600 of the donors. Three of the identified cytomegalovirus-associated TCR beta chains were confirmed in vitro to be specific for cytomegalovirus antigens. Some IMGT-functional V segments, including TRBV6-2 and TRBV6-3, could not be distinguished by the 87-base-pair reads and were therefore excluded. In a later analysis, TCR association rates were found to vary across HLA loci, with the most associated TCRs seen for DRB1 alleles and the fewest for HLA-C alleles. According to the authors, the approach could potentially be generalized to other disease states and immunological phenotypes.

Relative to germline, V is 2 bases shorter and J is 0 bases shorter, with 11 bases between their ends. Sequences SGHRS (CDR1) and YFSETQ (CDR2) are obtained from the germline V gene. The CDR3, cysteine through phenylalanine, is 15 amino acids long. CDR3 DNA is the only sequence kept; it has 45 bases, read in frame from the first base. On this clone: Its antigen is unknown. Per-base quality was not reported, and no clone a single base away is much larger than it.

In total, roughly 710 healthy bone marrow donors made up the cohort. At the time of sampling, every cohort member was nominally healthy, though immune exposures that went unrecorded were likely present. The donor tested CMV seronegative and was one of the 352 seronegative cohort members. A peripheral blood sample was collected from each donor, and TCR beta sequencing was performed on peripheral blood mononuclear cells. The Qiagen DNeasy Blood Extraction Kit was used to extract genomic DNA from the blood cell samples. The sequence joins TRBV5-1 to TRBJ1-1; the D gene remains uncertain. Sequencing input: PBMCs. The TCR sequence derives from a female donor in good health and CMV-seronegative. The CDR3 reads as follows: CASSLRTGMNTEAFF. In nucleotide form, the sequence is TGCGCCAGCAGCTTAAGGACGGGGATGAACACTGAAGCTTTCTTT.